Each of the 25 T cell receptor beta chains below was sequenced from the same sample in a study of CXCR3-negative and CXCR3-positive naive CD8 T cells. The libraries of TRB cDNA were constructed through 5' RACE using UMI labels. TCRdb reprocessed the 5' RACE reads, keeping one entry per CDR3 protein, no DNA. The sample totals about 130,000 distinct CDR3 sequences. Source material: naive CXCR3- CD8+ T cells from blood. Subset given: CD45RO-CCR7+CD27+CD95- naive CD8+ T cells lacking CXCR3 (TNR3-). The origin of the receptors is a human donor in good health. Some clones in this sample may be carry-over from other donors' samples.

This chain connects TRBV7-6 to TRBJ2-7. Germline V gene data show CDR1 as SGHVS and CDR2 as FNYEAQ. The length of the CDR3 is 15 residues. CDR3 protein: CASSLEAGSHYEQYF.

CDR3 sequence reads: CSVRPDLSYEQYF. The chain has TRBV29-1 and TRBJ2-7. The CDR3 is made up of 13 amino acids. Germline V lookup: CDR1 SQVTM, CDR2 ANQGSEA.

This chain joins TRBV28 and TRBJ2-7; TCRdb returns TRBD1, unconfirmable since there is no DNA. Germline assignment: CDR1 MDHEN and CDR2 SYDVKM. CDR3 size: 14 residues. The CDR3 is CASSWSQGGFEQYF.

The chain carries TRBV18 and TRBJ2-2; the TCRdb D gene call, TRBD1, has no DNA to confirm it. The CDR3 totals 15 residues. Germline-derived CDR1 and CDR2 are KGHSH and LQKENI. CDR3: CASSPLDGGPGELFF.

V usage is TRBV29-1 and J usage is TRBJ2-1; TCRdb's D call of TRBD1 is untestable without DNA. The germline gives CDR1 SQVTM, CDR2 ANQGSEA. The CDR3 consists of 11 residues. CDR3 protein: CSVDGQGGQFF.

The chain carries TRBV20-1 and TRBJ2-3; TCRdb indicates TRBD2, and absent DNA this call remains unverified. From germline, CDR1 is DFQATT and CDR2 SNEGSKA (reference sequence). The CDR3 is 16 amino acids. CDR3 sequence reads: CSARDPLVALADTQYF.

The CDR3: CASSKRCVGRDRGSYEQYF. V is TRBV21-1 and J is TRBJ2-7; TCRdb indicates TRBD1, and absent DNA this call remains unverified. TRBV21-1 is termed a pseudogene. The CDR3 extends over 19 amino acids.

The chain couples TRBV7-9 to TRBJ2-7; TCRdb names TRBD1, which stays unverified in the absence of DNA. This CDR3 is 14 amino acids long. Per the germline V gene, CDR1 is SEHNR and CDR2 is FQNEAQ (reference sequence). This CDR3 is CASSPGQVSIEQYF.

V usage is TRBV10-1 and J usage is TRBJ2-7. The CDR3 extends over 12 amino acids. The germline V gene encodes CDR1 WNHNN and CDR2 SYGVQD (reference sequence). The CDR3 sequence is CASSDSTYEQYF.

The V and J genes are TRBV12-3 or TRBV12-4 and TRBJ1-2; the D gene TCRdb calls, TRBD1, cannot be checked with no DNA. The CDR3 is made up of 15 amino acids. CDR3 sequence reads: CASSPGQGLNYGYTF.

This sequence joins TRBV2 and TRBJ1-5; the D call from TCRdb, TRBD1, cannot be confirmed without DNA. CDR1 is SNHLY and CDR2 is FYNNEI in the germline V gene. The CDR3 length is 16 residues. CDR3 in amino acids: CASSDPTGSTSQPQHF.

The chain recombines TRBV4-1 with TRBJ2-3; TCRdb's assignment of TRBD1 cannot be checked, as there is no DNA. Germline CDR1 reads MGHRA; CDR2 reads YSYEKL. The CDR3 is 15 amino acids. The CDR3 protein is CASSLQGNSRDTQYF.

The gene calls are TRBV5-1 and TRBJ2-7; TCRdb's D gene call, TRBD2, goes unchecked for lack of DNA. Per the germline V gene, CDR1 is SGHRS and CDR2 is YFSETQ. The length of the CDR3 is 14 residues. The CDR3 loop is CASSGLAGVDEQYF.

The CDR3 spells CASSLGVTGYTETQYF. This chain uses TRBV5-4 with TRBJ2-5. Germline V gives CDR1 SGHNT, CDR2 YYREEE (reference sequence). This CDR3 is 16 amino acids long.

This chain's CDR3 is CSVGRGETEAFF. J is TRBJ1-1 and V is TRBV29-1; TCRdb returns TRBD1, unconfirmable since there is no DNA. CDR1 and CDR2 from the germline V gene are SQVTM and ANQGSEA. The CDR3 is 12 residues long. The full variable domain, with the rest looked up from reference TRBV29-1 and TRBJ1-1, is SAVISQKPSRDICQRGTSLTIQCQVDSQVTMMFWYRQQPGQSLTLIATANQGSEATYESGFVIDKFPISRPNLTFSTLTVSNMSPEDSSIYLCSVGRGETEAFFGQGTRLTVV.

CDR3 region: CASSSPGQAATNTGELFF. This chain uses TRBV5-1 with TRBJ2-2; the TCRdb call, TRBD1, lacks DNA for checking. The CDR3 loop spans 18 amino acids. The germline V gene has CDR1 SGHRS and CDR2 YFSETQ.

V and J are TRBV3-1 and TRBJ2-7; the TCRdb D gene call, TRBD1, has no DNA to confirm it. CDR1 and CDR2 (germline): LGHDT, YNNKEL (reference sequence). CDR3 length equals 14 residues. CDR3: CASSQGTGAYEQYF.

The V and J genes are TRBV5-5 and TRBJ2-7; without DNA, the TCRdb call of TRBD2 cannot be checked. The CDR3 is 18 amino acids. In germline, CDR1 is SGHKS, CDR2 YYEKEE (reference sequence). The CDR3 reads CASSLKGLAGGPSYEQYF. Together with reference TRBV5-5 and TRBJ2-7, the CDR3 gives the full variable domain: DAGVTQSPTHLIKTRGQQVTLRCSPISGHKSVSWYQQVLGQGPQFIFQYYEKEERGRGNFPDRFSARQFPNYSSELNVNALLLGDSALYLCASSLKGLAGGPSYEQYFGPGTRLTVT.

The genes are TRBV29-1 and TRBJ2-1; TCRdb reports TRBD1, a call that lacks DNA to check it against. The CDR3 runs to 14 residues. Germline V gene data show CDR1 as SQVTM and CDR2 as ANQGSEA. CDR3 loop: CSVEFGDSSYEQYF.

V usage is TRBV4-3 and J usage is TRBJ2-7. CDR3 length equals 15 residues. Germline V gene sequence: CDR1 LGHNA, CDR2 YSLEER. The CDR3 spells CASSQGHPSSYEQYF.

The V call is TRBV15, the J call TRBJ2-7; TCRdb lists TRBD1, though no DNA is available to test this call. The CDR3 runs 16 residues. In germline, CDR1 is LNHNV, CDR2 YYDKDF (reference sequence). The chain's CDR3 is CATSRGITGVAYEQYF.

This rearrangement joins TRBV20-1 to TRBJ2-5; TCRdb calls TRBD1, which cannot be checked without DNA. This CDR3 is built from 15 residues. The germline CDR1 and CDR2 sequences are DFQATT and SNEGSKA (reference sequence). The CDR3 reads CSATQGFVLQETQYF.

CDR3 sequence reads: CASSPALAGGAHEQFF. The chain employs TRBV7-2 and TRBJ2-1; the D gene TCRdb calls, TRBD1, cannot be checked with no DNA. The germline V gene has CDR1 SGHTA and CDR2 FQGNSA. This CDR3 comprises 16 residues.

The J gene is TRBJ2-3, the V gene TRBV19. The CDR3 consists of 15 residues. Germline values: CDR1 LNHDA, CDR2 SQIVND (reference sequence). CDR3 protein: CASSTTGASTDTQYF.

V is TRBV27 and J is TRBJ2-3; TCRdb returns TRBD1, unconfirmable since there is no DNA. Germline V gives CDR1 MNHEY, CDR2 SMNVEV (reference sequence). The CDR3 runs to 11 residues. CDR3 protein: CASMGADTQYF.